This T cell receptor (beta chain) was obtained from a study of T cells in Graves' hyperthyroidism and ophthalmopathy. RNA transcripts served as the template for amplifying TCR beta CDR3 regions. HTBI primers drove first-round RT-PCR of the TCR CDR3. TCRdb recomputed calls from the multiplex PCR reads with MiXCR, one row per CDR3 protein. The sample contains about 560,000 distinct CDR3 sequences, 16% of which appear only once. A few counts support this clonotype. Its antigen is still unknown. Sequence at one end of the junction differs from germline and may be a read error. Study results and limitations: The model identified upcoming ophthalmopathy a median roughly 6.5 months ahead of onset. Most clonotypes expanded in thyroid above 0.001 were likewise present in blood.

The germline V gene encodes CDR1 SGHDT and CDR2 YYEEEE. The CDR3 spans 14 residues. This clonotype was sampled from a woman under 30 with Graves' hyperthyroidism. The V and J genes are TRBV5-6 and TRBJ2-7; tentatively, D is TRBD1 (5 bases). Source material: blood. CDR3 region: CASSFVYSGYEQYF. CDR3 DNA: TGTGCCAGCAGCTTTGTGTACTCAGGGTACGAGCAATACTTC.